What follows are 24 T cell receptor beta chains derived from one specimen sequenced in a study of response to subunit inactivated influenza vaccine (dated by TCRdb to 2016 to 2019). Library construction relied on RT-PCR. Instrument on record: Illumina HiSeq 2500. Through fastp at Q25 and MiXCR, TCRdb rebuilt clones from the public reads, retaining in-frame beta chains. Here each entry gathers all rows of one CDR3 protein and keeps the most common genes and DNA. The sample yields about 530,000 distinct CDR3 sequences; roughly 12% were counted once. The leading ten clones occupy around 9.6% of the sample. This sample comprised PBMCs from blood, obtained on the day of vaccination. These receptors were obtained from a man between 45 and 60 years old who received an inactivated influenza vaccine. Donor details come from another sample of the same person, matched by shared clones.

The chain combines TRBV12-3 or TRBV12-4 with TRBJ2-2, with D possibly being TRBD1 (6 bases). The V and J ends lost 2 bases and 1 base respectively, with 11 bases between them. The CDR3 is 16 residues long. CDR3 sequence reads: CASSLYRDVNTGELFF. CDR3 in DNA: TGTGCCAGCAGTTTATACAGGGACGTGAACACCGGGGAGCTGTTTTTT.

In its sample, this clonotype was seen a few times. V is TRBV11-1 and J is TRBJ2-7; D remains unclear. V lost 5 bases, J lost 2 bases, and 16 bases lay in between. Germline-derived CDR1 and CDR2 are SGHAT and FQDESV (reference sequence). The CDR3 sequence is 15 residues long. The CDR3, as DNA: TGTGCCAGCAGCCCCTGGGTTACAAACGCCTACGAGCAGTACTTC. The encoded protein is CASSPWVTNAYEQYF.

The gene calls are TRBV5-4 and TRBJ2-5; 7 bases match TRBD2. V gave up 3 bases and J gave up 2 bases; unmatched junction bases: 4. The germline V gene has CDR1 SGHNT and CDR2 YYREEE (reference sequence). The CDR3 runs 14 residues. The CDR3 coding sequence is TGTGCCAGCAGCTCGCGGGAGTCTCAAGAGACCCAGTACTTC. This encodes CASSSRESQETQYF.

This clonotype has just a few counts. The rearrangement uses TRBV20-1 and TRBJ2-1, with 8 bases fitting TRBD2. The junction had 7 bases not matched to a gene; V was cut back by 1 base and J by 5 bases. Per germline, CDR1 DFQATT and CDR2 SNEGSKA (reference sequence). There are 15 residues in the CDR3. In nucleotides, the CDR3 is TGCAGTGCTAGAGCCCCCAGCGGGGGCCACAATGAGCAGTTCTTC. Residues: CSARAPSGGHNEQFF.

CDR3: CSAKFQQGEKLFF. CDR3 DNA: TGCAGCGCAAAATTCCAACAGGGGGAAAAACTGTTTTTT. J is TRBJ1-4 and V is TRBV20-1; TRBD1 agrees at 7 bases. The CDR3 totals 13 residues. Germline values: CDR1 DFQATT, CDR2 SNEGSKA (reference sequence).

This clonotype came up a few times. The chain couples TRBV7-2 to TRBJ2-1, with 9 positions matching TRBD2. Germline values: CDR1 SGHTA, CDR2 FQGNSA. V lost 5 bases to trimming and J lost 9 bases; unmatched junction nucleotides: 8. This CDR3 has 14 amino acids. As DNA, the CDR3 is TGTGCCAGCAGCCCAGGGACTAGCCAGCGTGAGCAGTTCTTC. This gives the protein CASSPGTSQREQFF.

This clonotype was picked up a small number of times. The chain is built from TRBV11-2 and TRBJ2-2, with D uncertain. The germline CDR1 and CDR2 sequences are SGHAT and FQNNGV. V lost 5 bases and J 4 bases, leaving 14 bases between the germline ends. CDR3 length: 15 residues. CDR3 protein: CASSPPPSATGELFF. The CDR3 DNA is TGTGCCAGCAGCCCACCCCCGAGCGCCACCGGGGAGCTGTTTTTT. Together with reference TRBV11-2 and TRBJ2-2, the CDR3 gives the full variable domain: EAGVAQSPRYKIIEKRQSVAFWCNPISGHATLYWYQQILGQGPKLLIQFQNNGVVDDSQLPKDRFSAERLKGVDSTLKIQPAKLEDSAVYLCASSPPPSATGELFFGEGSRLTVL.

This clonotype was seen repeatedly, ten times or more. The rearrangement uses TRBV28 and TRBJ1-3; perhaps TRBD1 as D (6 bases). The CDR3 consists of 16 residues. CDR1 is MDHEN, CDR2 SYDVKM, per germline. V shed 2 bases and J shed 3 bases, with 14 bases lying between them. The CDR3 loop is CASSLAQDSLGNTIYF. The CDR3 bases are TGTGCCAGCAGTTTAGCCCAGGACAGCCTTGGAAACACCATATATTTT.

This clonotype was picked up a small number of times. The chain recombines TRBV5-6 with TRBJ2-7; TRBD1 might be the D (6 bases). Germline V gene sequence: CDR1 SGHDT, CDR2 YYEEEE. Trimming took 8 bases from V and 0 from J, leaving 18 bases between them. The CDR3 totals 15 residues. The CDR3 spells CASSRIQGRSYEQYF. CDR3 DNA sequence: TGTGCCAGTTCGCGGATACAGGGCCGCTCCTACGAGCAGTACTTC.

The rearrangement links TRBV4-2 to TRBJ2-7; a possible D gene is TRBD1 (7 bases). The germline V and J ends were trimmed by 0 bases and 6 bases, with 12 bases remaining between them. From germline, CDR1 is LGHNA and CDR2 YNFKEQ. This CDR3 is 14 amino acids long. CDR3 sequence reads: CASSQDSQGGEQYF. The CDR3 nucleotides are TGTGCCAGCAGCCAAGACTCGCAGGGGGGCGAGCAGTACTTC.

This sequence joins TRBV7-3 and TRBJ2-5; D unresolved. V lost 5 bases and J lost 5, with 12 bases in between. This CDR3 comprises 13 residues. Germline CDR1 reads SGHTA; CDR2 reads FQGTGA. The CDR3 reads CASSRARWETQYF. The CDR3 DNA follows: TGTGCCAGCAGCCGGGCCCGGTGGGAGACCCAGTACTTC.

This chain links TRBV28 with TRBJ1-5; TRBD1 aligns across 9 bases. The CDR3 contains 15 residues. Unmatched junction bases numbered 6, after V lost 5 bases and J lost 4 bases. CDR1 is MDHEN and CDR2 is SYDVKM in the germline V gene. CDR3 amino acids: CASSGQGPPNQPQHF. CDR3 sequence (DNA): TGTGCCAGCAGTGGACAGGGGCCACCAAATCAGCCCCAGCATTTT.

This clonotype was seen a handful of times. The chain has TRBV18 and TRBJ1-2; D call uncertain. From germline, CDR1 is KGHSH and CDR2 LQKENI. Trimming stripped 3 bases from V and 4 bases from J, with 15 bases between. The CDR3 is made up of 15 amino acids. CDR3 DNA: TGTGCCAGCTCACCCCCCGGACCCGGCAGCTATGGCTACACCTTC. Translation: CASSPPGPGSYGYTF.

The chain couples TRBV29-1 to TRBJ2-1, with D unclear. Trimming removed 2 bases at V and 2 bases at J, with 10 bases between. This CDR3 contains 14 residues. The germline gives CDR1 SQVTM, CDR2 ANQGSEA. The CDR3 sequence: CSVESGEAYNEQFF. Here the CDR3 DNA reads TGCAGCGTTGAAAGTGGGGAAGCCTACAATGAGCAGTTCTTC.

This clonotype was seen many times. The genes are TRBV5-1 and TRBJ2-7; 9 positions agree with TRBD2. J was trimmed by 1 base and V by 1 base; bases with no gene match: 3. The CDR3 loop spans 15 amino acids. From germline, CDR1 is SGHRS and CDR2 YFSETQ. CDR3 sequence reads: CASSLRTSASYEQYF. CDR3 DNA sequence: TGCGCCAGCAGCTTGAGGACTAGCGCTTCCTACGAGCAGTACTTC.

This clonotype turned up a few times. This chain links TRBV11-1 with TRBJ2-2; tentative D call: TRBD1 (5 bases). V lost 2 bases and J lost 6, with 25 bases in between. Germline V lookup: CDR1 SGHAT, CDR2 FQDESV (reference sequence). The CDR3 totals 19 residues. In DNA, the CDR3 is TGTGCCAGCAGCTTAAGATATCCGGGCAGGGCGATACGTCCCGGGGAGCTGTTTTTT. This gives the protein CASSLRYPGRAIRPGELFF.

This clonotype was detected only a few times. CDR3 protein: CASSQWLGQGYGYTF. For the CDR3, the DNA is TGTGCCAGCAGCCAATGGCTGGGACAGGGCTATGGCTACACCTTC. J is TRBJ1-2 and V is TRBV3-1; 9 nucleotides line up with TRBD1. CDR3 size: 15 residues. The germline V gene encodes CDR1 LGHDT and CDR2 YNNKEL (reference sequence). V dropped 2 bases and J dropped 4; count of bases not matched to a gene: 5.

This clonotype was counted at least ten times. V and J are TRBV7-2 and TRBJ2-1; D is unresolved. The CDR3 covers 14 residues. The germline V gene has CDR1 SGHTA and CDR2 FQGNSA. Trimming pared 2 bases from V and 6 bases from J, leaving 11 bases between. CDR3 sequence (DNA): TGTGCCAGCAGCTTACGACAAGCGCCCAATGAGCAGTTCTTC. Its translation: CASSLRQAPNEQFF.

This clonotype was seen a few times. The rearrangement links TRBV6-5 to TRBJ2-7; no reliable D call. CDR3 length: 15 amino acids. Germline-derived CDR1 and CDR2 are MNHEY and SVGAGI. Trimming cost V 0 bases and J 1 base, with 10 bases left between them. The CDR3 DNA follows: TGTGCCAGCAGTTACTCAGTTCGCGGTTCCTACGAGCAGTACTTC. As protein: CASSYSVRGSYEQYF.

There are many counts of this clonotype. This sequence joins TRBV5-1 and TRBJ2-2; no definite D call. The CDR3 extends over 16 amino acids. Trimming removed 4 bases from V and 0 bases from J, with 13 bases in between. CDR1 and CDR2 from the germline V gene are SGHRS and YFSETQ. CDR3 region: CASSPRTDTNTGELFF. CDR3 sequence (DNA): TGCGCCAGCAGCCCTAGGACCGACACGAACACCGGGGAGCTGTTTTTT.

The chain links TRBV20-1 to TRBJ2-2; TRBD2 matches at 10 bases. The germline V gene has CDR1 DFQATT and CDR2 SNEGSKA (reference sequence). There are 15 residues in the CDR3. V trimming: 2 bases; J trimming: 0 bases; junction bases outside the gene matches: 0. Written as DNA, the CDR3 is TGCAGTGCTAGACTAGCGGGGGCGAACACCGGGGAGCTGTTTTTT. Translation gives CSARLAGANTGELFF.

This clonotype was seen repeatedly, ten times or more. The chain couples TRBV28 to TRBJ2-7; TRBD1 might be the D (5 bases). Trimming cost V 1 base and J 7 bases, with 17 bases left between them. Germline CDR1 reads MDHEN; CDR2 reads SYDVKM. The CDR3 spans 15 residues. The CDR3, as DNA: TGTGCCAGCAGTTTATCCCCTACAGGTTTACTGGAGCAGTACTTC. This sequence encodes CASSLSPTGLLEQYF.

This rearrangement joins TRBV7-2 to TRBJ2-1; D call uncertain. The CDR3 loop spans 12 amino acids. CDR1 and CDR2 from the germline V gene are SGHTA and FQGNSA. V was clipped by 7 bases and J by 1 base, with 5 bases between them. DNA of the CDR3: TGTGCCAGCACCTTTTCCTACAATGAGCAGTTCTTC. It codes for CASTFSYNEQFF.

This clonotype appeared a few times. This chain links TRBV2 with TRBJ2-1; perhaps TRBD2 as D (5 bases). The germline V and J ends were trimmed by 1 base and 3 bases, with 13 bases remaining between them. Germline loops: CDR1 SNHLY, CDR2 FYNNEI. CDR3 length equals 16 residues. The CDR3 loop reads CASSEVRESVYNEQFF. CDR3 nucleotides: TGTGCCAGCAGTGAAGTGAGGGAAAGCGTCTACAATGAGCAGTTCTTC.